Each of the 5 T cell receptor beta chains below was sequenced from the same sample in a study of identical twins (dated by TCRdb to about 2016). Library construction relied on 5' RACE. Sequenced on an Illumina HiSeq 2000. TCRdb reworked the public reads: Q25 trimming with fastp, MiXCR clone assembly, productive beta chains retained. One record per CDR3 amino acid sequence lists the most common genes and DNA. The sample profile shows 550,000 to 800,000 distinct CDR3 sequences; less than 9% of them were found once. About 1.5% of the sample comes from the top ten. These data also featured in a second study, about yellow fever vaccine responses in identical twins.

The sample was PBMCs. Receptor source: a woman between 18 and 29 years old in good health.

This clonotype was counted a few times. The chain recombines TRBV5-5 with TRBJ2-5; no clear D. With 3 bases removed from V and 4 bases from J, the gap between germline ends came to 7 bases. Germline V lookup: CDR1 SGHKS, CDR2 YYEKEE (reference sequence). The CDR3 runs to 12 residues. The CDR3 DNA reads TGTGCCAGCAGCTCTACCTCAGAGACCCAGTACTTC. Residues: CASSSTSETQYF.

There are many counts of this clonotype. The chain couples TRBV12-3 or TRBV12-4 to TRBJ2-5; D might be TRBD1 (6 bases). V gave up 8 bases and J gave up 1 base, with 11 bases separating them. The CDR3 has 13 amino acids. The CDR3: CASGGQIQETQYF. Written as DNA, the CDR3 is TGTGCCAGCGGAGGACAGATCCAAGAGACCCAGTACTTC.

This clonotype was seen a few times. The chain uses TRBV7-9 and TRBJ2-3; tentative D call: TRBD1 (5 bases). Per germline, CDR1 SEHNR and CDR2 FQNEAQ (reference sequence). V was shortened by 5 bases and J by 2 bases, with 17 bases between the two germline ends. The CDR3 extends over 16 amino acids. CDR3 in amino acids: CASSPPPQGYTDTQYF. CDR3 coding DNA: TGTGCCAGCAGCCCTCCGCCCCAGGGTTACACAGATACGCAGTATTTT.

This clonotype was seen at least ten times. The J gene is TRBJ2-4, the V gene TRBV5-6; TRBD1 agrees at 8 bases. Germline CDR1 is SGHDT and CDR2 is YYEEEE. J gave up 6 bases and V 2 bases, and 16 bases lay outside the gene matches. CDR3 size: 18 residues. The CDR3 DNA reads as TGTGCCAGCAGCTTCCGACGGACAGGGTCCCCCGGGGGAAACATTCAGTACTTC. Its translation: CASSFRRTGSPGGNIQYF.

The chain carries TRBV4-2 and TRBJ2-5, with 10 bases matching TRBD2. The CDR3 has 17 amino acids. V lost 0 bases and J lost 7; bases outside the gene matches: 11. Looked up from germline, CDR1 is LGHNA and CDR2 is YNFKEQ. The CDR3 nucleotides read TGTGCCAGCAGCCAAGATGTAGCGGGAGGACCCGTCCGGACCCAGTACTTC. Amino acids: CASSQDVAGGPVRTQYF.